The clone carrying this T cell receptor (beta chain) appeared many times. The target antigen is unknown. This entry is derived from a study of identical twins. Study-level findings and limits: Within twin pairs, the out-of-frame alpha sequences they shared showed excess low generation probability. Zero-insertion results could be subject to partial confounding by invariant MAIT and iNKT cells. Memory repertoires showed no such pattern, whereas abundant cord blood beta clonotypes carried fewer insertions.

This CDR3 is built from 16 residues. Trimming removed 3 bases from V and 4 bases from J, with 17 bases in between. Germline CDR1 reads LNHDA; CDR2 reads SQIVND (reference sequence). A single record per CDR3 protein comes from TCRdb applying MiXCR to the 5' RACE reads. Altogether some 97,000 distinct CDR3 sequences are present, about 6.1% being singletons, with the ten largest covering approximately 12%. Each donor was a healthy Caucasian. Material: memory T cells sorted from blood. The clonotype originates from a woman between 50 and 59 years old in good health. The chain combines TRBV19 with TRBJ2-3, with a possible D match to TRBD2 (5 bases). The CDR3 is CASSISPRSGADTQYF. The CDR3, as DNA: TGTGCCAGTAGTATTAGCCCTAGGTCCGGGGCAGATACGCAGTATTTT.